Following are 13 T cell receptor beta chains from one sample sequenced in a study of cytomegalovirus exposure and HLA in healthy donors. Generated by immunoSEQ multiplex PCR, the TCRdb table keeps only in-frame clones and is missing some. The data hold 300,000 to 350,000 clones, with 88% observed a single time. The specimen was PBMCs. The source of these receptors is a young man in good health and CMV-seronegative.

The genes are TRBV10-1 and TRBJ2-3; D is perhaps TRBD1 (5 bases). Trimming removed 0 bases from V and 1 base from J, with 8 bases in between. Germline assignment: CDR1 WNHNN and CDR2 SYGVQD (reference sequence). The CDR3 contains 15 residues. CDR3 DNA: TGCGCCAGCAGTGAGTCGAAAGGGGGCACAGATACGCAGTATTTT. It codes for CASSESKGGTDTQYF.

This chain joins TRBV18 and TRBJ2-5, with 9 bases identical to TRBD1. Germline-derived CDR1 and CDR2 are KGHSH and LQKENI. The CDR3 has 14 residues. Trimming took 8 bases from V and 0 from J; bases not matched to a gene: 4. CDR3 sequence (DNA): TGTGCCAGCCGAAGACAGGGGGACCAAGAGACCCAGTACTTC. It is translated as CASRRQGDQETQYF.

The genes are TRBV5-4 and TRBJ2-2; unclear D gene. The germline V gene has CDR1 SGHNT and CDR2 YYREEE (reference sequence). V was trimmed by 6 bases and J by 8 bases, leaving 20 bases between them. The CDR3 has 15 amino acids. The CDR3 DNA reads TGTGCCAGCAATCAGGCCCCAGGCCCCCCGGGGGAGCTGTTTTTT. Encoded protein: CASNQAPGPPGELFF.

The DNA for the CDR3 is TGTGCCAGCAGCTTAGTGGGGACTAGCGGGGGGGCCTATGAGACCCAGTACTTC. This gives the protein CASSLVGTSGGAYETQYF. The chain has TRBV7-2 and TRBJ2-5, with 16 nucleotides matching TRBD2. The CDR3 totals 18 residues. The V gene's germline CDR1 is SGHTA and CDR2 FQGNSA. The V gene end was trimmed by 1 base and the J gene end by 5 bases; junction bases not matched to a gene: 7. The full variable domain, with the rest looked up from reference TRBV7-2 and TRBJ2-5, is GAGVSQSPSNKVTEKGKDVELRCDPISGHTALYWYRQSLGQGLEFLIYFQGNSAPDKSGLPSDRFSAERTGGSVSTLTIQRTQQEDSAVYLCASSLVGTSGGAYETQYFGPGTRLLVL.

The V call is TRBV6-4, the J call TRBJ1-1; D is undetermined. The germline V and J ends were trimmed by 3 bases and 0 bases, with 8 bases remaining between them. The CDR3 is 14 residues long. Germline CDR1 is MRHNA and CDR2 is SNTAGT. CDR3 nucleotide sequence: TGTGCCAGCAGTGAGGGAGGTATGAACACTGAAGCTTTCTTT. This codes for CASSEGGMNTEAFF.

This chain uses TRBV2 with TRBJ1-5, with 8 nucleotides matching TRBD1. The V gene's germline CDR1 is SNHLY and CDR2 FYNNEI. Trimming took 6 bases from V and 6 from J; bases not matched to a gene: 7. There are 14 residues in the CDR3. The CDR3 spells CASSGQGGGQPQHF. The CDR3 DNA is TGTGCCAGCAGCGGACAGGGAGGAGGTCAGCCCCAGCATTTT. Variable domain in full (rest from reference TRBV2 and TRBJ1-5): EPEVTQTPSHQVTQMGQEVILRCVPISNHLYFYWYRQILGQKVEFLVSFYNNEISEKSEIFDDQFSVERPDGSNFTLKIRSTKLEDSAMYFCASSGQGGGQPQHFGDGTRLSIL.

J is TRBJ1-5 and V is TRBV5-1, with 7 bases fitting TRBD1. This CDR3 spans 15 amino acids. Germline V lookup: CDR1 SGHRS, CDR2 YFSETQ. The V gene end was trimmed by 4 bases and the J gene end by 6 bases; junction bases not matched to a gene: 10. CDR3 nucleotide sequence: TGCGCCAGCAGCAGTGGAGAGGGGGCTTCTCAGCCCCAGCATTTT. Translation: CASSSGEGASQPQHF.

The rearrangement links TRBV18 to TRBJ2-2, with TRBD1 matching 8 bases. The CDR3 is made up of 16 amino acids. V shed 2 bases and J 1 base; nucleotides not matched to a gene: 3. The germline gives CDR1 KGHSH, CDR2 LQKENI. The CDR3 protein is CASSPRQGLNTGELFF. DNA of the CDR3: TGTGCCAGCTCACCAAGACAGGGGTTGAACACCGGGGAGCTGTTTTTT.

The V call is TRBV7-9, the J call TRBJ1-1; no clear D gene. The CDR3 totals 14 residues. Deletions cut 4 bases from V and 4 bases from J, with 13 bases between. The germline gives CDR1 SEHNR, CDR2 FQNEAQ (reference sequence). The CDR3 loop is CASSSPRVGTEAFF. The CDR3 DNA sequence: TGTGCCAGCAGCTCGCCGAGGGTAGGCACTGAAGCTTTCTTT.

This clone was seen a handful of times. CDR3 amino acids: CASRVDRVREAFF. The CDR3 DNA sequence: TGTGCCAGCAGAGTCGATCGGGTACGTGAAGCTTTCTTT. This chain uses TRBV7-2 with TRBJ1-1; no clear D gene. Germline CDR1 SGHTA, CDR2 FQGNSA. Between the trimmed V and J ends, which lost 6 bases and 7 bases, there was a span of 15 bases. This CDR3 contains 13 residues.

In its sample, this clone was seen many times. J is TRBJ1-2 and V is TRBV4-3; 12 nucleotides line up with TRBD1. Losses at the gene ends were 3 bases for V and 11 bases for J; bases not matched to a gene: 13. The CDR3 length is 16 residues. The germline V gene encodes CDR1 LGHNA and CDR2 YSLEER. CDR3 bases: TGCGCCAGCAGCCAGGACCCCGGGACAGGGGGCACCTTTTACACCTTC. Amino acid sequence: CASSQDPGTGGTFYTF.

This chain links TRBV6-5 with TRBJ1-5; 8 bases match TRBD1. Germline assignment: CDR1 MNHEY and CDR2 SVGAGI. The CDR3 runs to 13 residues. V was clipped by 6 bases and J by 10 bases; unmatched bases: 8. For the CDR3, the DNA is TGTGCCAGCAGAGCTCAGGGGGCTGAACCCCAGCATTTT. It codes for CASRAQGAEPQHF.

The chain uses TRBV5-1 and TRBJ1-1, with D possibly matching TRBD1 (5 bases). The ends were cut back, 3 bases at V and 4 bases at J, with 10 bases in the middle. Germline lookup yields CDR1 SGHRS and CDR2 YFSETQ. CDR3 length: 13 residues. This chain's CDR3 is CASSSGVSTEAFF. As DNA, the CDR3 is TGCGCCAGCAGCTCGGGGGTAAGCACTGAAGCTTTCTTT.